The clone carrying this T cell receptor (beta chain) came up a few times. Its antigen is not known. Germline V CDR1 and CDR2: LNHNV, YYDKDF (reference sequence). V lost 3 bases, J lost 6 bases, and 10 bases stayed unmatched. The CDR3 covers 16 residues. Using its own MiXCR run on the reads, TCRdb lists one record per CDR3 protein. The data hold about 700,000 distinct CDR3 sequences, with roughly 30% observed a single time. The data were obtained in a study of T cell repertoires in cytomegalovirus infection. Study summary: Researchers turned to recently identified HLA-C-restricted CMV epitopes as well as well-studied HLA-B-restricted ones. Public TCR beta signatures indicated both CMV infection and matching HLA type.

Study-level results: Individuals carrying CMV plus the relevant HLA were identified by cumulative frequency of public TCR beta families.

The sequenced sample was cultured PBMCs, obtained from culture after CMV antigen stimulation. The sequence derives from a human donor in good health (CMV status not recorded). Some clones in this sample may be carry-over from other donors' samples. The rearrangement joins TRBV15 to TRBJ1-1; 10 bases align to TRBD1. The CDR3 here is CATSSTGQGGSAEAFF. In nucleotides, the CDR3 is TGTGCCACCAGCAGTACAGGACAGGGGGGGTCCGCTGAAGCTTTCTTT.